These 13 T cell receptor beta chains were sequenced from one sample in a study of regulatory T cells in long-lasting Graves disease. Investigators prepared the TCR beta libraries by applying iRepertoire HTBI primers and Arm-PCR of CDR3 regions. Each CDR3 protein is one row after TCRdb ran MiXCR on the multiplex PCR reads. The sample has almost 350,000 distinct CDR3 sequences, about 20% seen once; the top ten hold just under 30%. Time point meaning: persistent/refractory GD, antithyroid drugs over 5 years with positive TRAb. After RNA was extracted from PBMCs, the TCR library was made from it. The starting material was peripheral blood mononuclear cells (PBMCs), obtained when the disease was refractory, from a patient treated with antithyroid drugs. These receptors were obtained from a female donor with Graves disease.

This rearrangement joins TRBV4-3 to TRBJ2-5, with TRBD2 matching over 7 bases. This CDR3 comprises 13 residues. Germline CDR1 LGHNA, CDR2 YSLEER. The V segment lost 3 bases and the J segment 2 bases; nucleotides outside the gene matches: 0. The CDR3 sequence is CASSQREQETQYF. In nucleotides, the CDR3 is TGCGCCAGCAGCCAGCGGGAGCAAGAGACCCAGTACTTC.

The V and J genes are TRBV20-1 and TRBJ1-4, with D uncertain. Germline V lookup: CDR1 DFQATT, CDR2 SNEGSKA (reference sequence). The CDR3 is made up of 13 amino acids. V was trimmed by 3 bases and J by 12 bases, leaving 17 bases between them. This chain's CDR3 is CSARARPHVELFF. The DNA for the CDR3 is TGCAGTGCTAGGGCGAGACCTCATGTGGAACTGTTTTTT.

The table lists this clonotype with a few counts. The chain couples TRBV4-2 to TRBJ1-1; unclear D gene. This CDR3 contains 15 residues. Trimming removed 0 bases from V and 1 base from J, with 9 bases in between. CDR1 is LGHNA and CDR2 is YNFKEQ in the germline V gene. CDR3 sequence reads: CASSQDPRRNTEAFF. The CDR3 DNA is TGTGCCAGCAGCCAAGACCCCCGGCGGAACACTGAAGCTTTCTTT.

This clonotype was counted between two and nine times. The chain links TRBV30 to TRBJ1-5; D perhaps matches TRBD1 (5 bases). In germline, CDR1 is GTSNPN, CDR2 SVGIG (reference sequence). This CDR3 has 13 amino acids. The V end lost 1 base, the J end lost 4 bases, and 8 bases lay between the germline ends. The CDR3 here is CAWSGGINQPQHF. For the CDR3, the DNA is TGTGCCTGGAGTGGGGGCATTAATCAGCCCCAGCATTTT.

The chain uses TRBV5-1 and TRBJ1-6; D possibly corresponds to TRBD1 (5 bases). Between the trimmed V and J ends, which lost 0 bases and 1 base, there was a span of 14 bases. Germline CDR1 SGHRS, CDR2 YFSETQ. CDR3 length: 18 amino acids. The CDR3 nucleotides are TGCGCCAGCAGCTTGGCCGGGCAGGGACGGTCCTATAATTCACCCCTCCACTTT. It codes for CASSLAGQGRSYNSPLHF.

This clonotype was observed a few times. This chain connects TRBV29-1 to TRBJ1-1; perhaps TRBD1 as D (5 bases). Germline V gives CDR1 SQVTM, CDR2 ANQGSEA. V gave up 7 bases and J gave up 7 bases, with 19 bases separating them. The CDR3 loop spans 13 amino acids. The CDR3 bases are TGCAGCGCACGAGGGCCGGGGGAGGGTGAAGCTTTCTTT. Translating it yields CSARGPGEGEAFF.

This rearrangement joins TRBV20-1 to TRBJ2-7, with no clear D. Trimming shortened V by 0 bases and J by 0 bases, and 12 bases separated the two germline ends. Looked up from germline, CDR1 is DFQATT and CDR2 is SNEGSKA (reference sequence). The CDR3 consists of 15 residues. CDR3: CSARDLQLSSYEQYF. The CDR3 coding sequence is TGCAGTGCTAGAGATTTACAACTAAGCTCCTACGAGCAGTACTTC.

The rearrangement uses TRBV20-1 and TRBJ2-5; 14 bases line up with TRBD2. Per the germline V gene, CDR1 is DFQATT and CDR2 is SNEGSKA (reference sequence). The CDR3 runs 19 residues. The V gene end was trimmed by 6 bases and the J gene end by 6 bases; junction bases not matched to a gene: 21. The CDR3 coding sequence is TGCAGTGCCCCGAGGGGGACTAGCGGGAGATCTGTATTGGGAAAGACCCAGTACTTC. This translates into CSAPRGTSGRSVLGKTQYF.

In this sample, this clonotype turned up many times. This chain joins TRBV7-9 and TRBJ2-7; the D is unclear. The CDR3 sequence is 13 residues long. Trimming stripped 4 bases from V and 2 bases from J, with 9 bases between. Per the germline V gene, CDR1 is SEHNR and CDR2 is FQNEAQ (reference sequence). For the CDR3, the DNA is TGTGCCAGCAGCTCAGCAGGACCCTACGAGCAGTACTTC. The encoded protein is CASSSAGPYEQYF.

As for this clonotype: This may stem from a read error, because a much larger clone lies one nucleotide away. The chain has TRBV6-1 and TRBJ2-7; D gene unclear. Trimming took off 10 bases at V and 0 bases at J, with 19 bases between the two ends. Germline CDR1 is MNHNS and CDR2 is SASEGT. There are 15 residues in the CDR3. The CDR3 nucleotides read TGTGCCACCCCTCCCTATGACGGCAGCTCCTACGAGCAGTACTTC. Translation gives CATPPYDGSSYEQYF.

This clonotype was counted many times. This sequence joins TRBV7-9 and TRBJ2-7; D might be TRBD2 (6 bases). Per the germline V gene, CDR1 is SEHNR and CDR2 is FQNEAQ (reference sequence). Trimming stripped 0 bases from V and 6 bases from J, with 9 bases between. The CDR3 consists of 13 residues. For the CDR3, the DNA is TGTGCCAGCAGCTTAGCTGGAGGGCCCGAGCAGTACTTC. Its protein is CASSLAGGPEQYF.

The sample holds many counts of this clonotype. This chain's CDR3 is CASSLGPREQYF. DNA of the CDR3: TGTGCCAGCAGCCTCGGACCCAGGGAGCAGTACTTC. This rearrangement joins TRBV3-1 to TRBJ2-7; no definite D call. The CDR3 contains 12 residues. Trimming removed 4 bases at V and 7 bases at J, with 11 bases between. The germline CDR1 and CDR2 sequences are LGHDT and YNNKEL (reference sequence).

This clonotype showed up many times. The chain combines TRBV7-2 with TRBJ1-2, with 7 positions matching TRBD1. The CDR3 totals 14 residues. The germline gives CDR1 SGHTA, CDR2 FQGNSA. J lost 6 bases, V lost 5 bases, and 9 bases had no gene match. The CDR3 DNA reads as TGTGCCAGCAGCCGGTCGAGACAGGGAAATGGCTACACCTTC. It codes for CASSRSRQGNGYTF.